These 19 T cell receptor beta chains were sequenced from one sample in a study of vaccination and CD4 T cells after COVID-19. Their recognized antigens are unknown. Sample treatment: roughly 10-day PBMC culture with coronavirus spike peptide pools or control peptides (ViraFEST assay). The Oncomine TCR Beta short-read assay sequenced DNA from cultured CD4+ T cells. A single record per CDR3 protein comes from TCRdb applying MiXCR to the PCR reads. Among 17,000 or so distinct CDR3 sequences listed, approximately 45% were seen once. The sequencing here drew on CD4+ T cells from blood, cultured in vitro, taken before SARS-CoV-2 vaccination. Source of these receptors: a human donor who had recovered from COVID-19.

The chain couples TRBV18 to TRBJ1-2, with D uncertain. The CDR3 consists of 14 residues. V lost 3 bases and J 4 bases, leaving 12 bases between the germline ends. The V gene's germline CDR1 is KGHSH and CDR2 LQKENI. The CDR3 DNA sequence: TGTGCCAGCTCACCTATTGATCAGGTCTATGGCTACACCTTC. This gives the protein CASSPIDQVYGYTF.

Only a few counts were recorded for this clonotype. This chain links TRBV6-2 or TRBV6-3 with TRBJ2-3; TRBD2 matches 11 bases. The trim removed 6 bases at V and 3 bases at J, leaving 5 bases unmatched. The CDR3 runs to 15 residues. Per the germline V gene, CDR1 is MNHEY and CDR2 is SVGEGT. The CDR3 is CASSLAGGITDTQYF. The DNA for the CDR3 is TGTGCCAGCAGCTTAGCGGGAGGGATAACAGATACGCAGTATTTT.

This sequence joins TRBV6-5 and TRBJ1-6; a possible D gene is TRBD1 (5 bases). The V end lost 0 bases, the J end lost 4 bases, and 19 bases lay between the germline ends. CDR1 and CDR2 (germline): MNHEY, SVGAGI. The CDR3 length is 19 residues. The CDR3 sequence: CASSYSRKRGSGYNSPLHF. The CDR3 nucleotides are TGTGCCAGCAGTTACTCACGCAAAAGGGGAAGCGGTTATAATTCACCCCTCCACTTT.

V is TRBV30 and J is TRBJ1-1; no clear D gene. Per the germline V gene, CDR1 is GTSNPN and CDR2 is SVGIG (reference sequence). There are 14 residues in the CDR3. The V gene lost 4 bases and the J gene lost 0 bases, with 12 bases spanning the gap. The CDR3 coding sequence is TGTGCCTGGACCTCGGATCCACTGAACACTGAAGCTTTCTTT. Its protein is CAWTSDPLNTEAFF.

The CDR3 DNA follows: TGTGCCAGCTCACCCGCCAGGATTGATAGCAATCAGCCCCAGCATTTT. Amino acids: CASSPARIDSNQPQHF. V and J are TRBV18 and TRBJ1-5, with no clear D. V was cut by 3 bases and J by 0 bases, with 12 bases left in between. The CDR3 is made up of 16 amino acids. In germline, CDR1 is KGHSH, CDR2 LQKENI.

This chain joins TRBV5-4 and TRBJ2-5; D could derive from TRBD1 or TRBD2 (6 bases each). Germline-derived CDR1 and CDR2 are SGHNT and YYREEE (reference sequence). The CDR3 is made up of 14 amino acids. V lost 6 bases to trimming and J lost 5 bases, with 17 bases between them. The CDR3 DNA sequence: TGTGCCAGCAACTCCGCCGGGGGCGCGGAGACCCAGTACTTC. Translated: CASNSAGGAETQYF.

This clonotype counts as medium-sized. J is TRBJ1-5 and V is TRBV20-1; D uncertain. The germline V gene has CDR1 DFQATT and CDR2 SNEGSKA (reference sequence). V was pared by 0 bases and J by 0 bases, with 9 bases between. This CDR3 is 15 amino acids long. The CDR3 nucleotides read TGCAGTGCTAGAGATCGTCTCGTTAGCAATCAGCCCCAGCATTTT. It codes for CSARDRLVSNQPQHF.

This clonotype occurred a few times. This rearrangement joins TRBV4-1 to TRBJ1-6; maybe TRBD1 (6 bases). Germline CDR1 reads MGHRA; CDR2 reads YSYEKL. The CDR3 runs to 17 residues. V lost 2 bases to trimming and J lost 7 bases, with 18 bases between them. The CDR3 DNA reads TGCGCCAGCAGCCAACAAGAACAGGGAAGGTCGAATTCACCCCTCCACTTT. It translates to CASSQQEQGRSNSPLHF.

The chain carries TRBV6-1 and TRBJ2-1; 7 nucleotides agree with TRBD2. Germline trimming cut 4 bases from V and 7 bases from J; bases unmatched to any gene: 13. Germline CDR1 and CDR2: MNHNS and SASEGT. The CDR3 contains 16 residues. The CDR3, as DNA: TGTGCCAGCAGTGTGTCTAGCGGCGGACCTTTAAATGAGCAGTTCTTC. It specifies CASSVSSGGPLNEQFF.

The chain couples TRBV7-3 to TRBJ2-5; 8 positions match TRBD2. The CDR3 runs to 14 residues. The ends lost 5 bases at V and 5 bases at J; junction bases unmatched: 7. Germline lookup yields CDR1 SGHTA and CDR2 FQGTGA. CDR3 in DNA: TGTGCCAGCAGCCGCTCGGGGGGGCTCGAGACCCAGTACTTC. Translating gives CASSRSGGLETQYF.

The chain is built from TRBV6-1 and TRBJ1-6; D is uncertain. V was cut by 11 bases and J by 4 bases, with 12 bases left in between. The CDR3 sequence is 13 residues long. Germline V CDR1 and CDR2: MNHNS, SASEGT. The CDR3: CAGTELYNSPLHF. The CDR3 nucleotides read TGTGCCGGCACGGAATTGTATAATTCACCCCTCCACTTT.

This rearrangement joins TRBV25-1 to TRBJ1-1, with unresolved D. V lost 6 bases to trimming and J lost 8 bases, with 19 bases between them. The CDR3 loop spans 14 amino acids. Germline-derived CDR1 and CDR2 are MGHDK and SYGVNS. The CDR3 DNA reads TGTGCCAGCAGCCCTCCGGGCAGGCCAGCGGAAGCTTTCTTT. The encoded protein is CASSPPGRPAEAFF. Drawing the rest from reference TRBV25-1 and TRBJ1-1, the complete variable domain is EADIYQTPRYLVIGTGKKITLECSQTMGHDKMYWYQQDPGMELHLIHYSYGVNSTEKGDLSSESTVSRIRTEHFPLTLESARPSHTSQYLCASSPPGRPAEAFFGQGTRLTVV.

The chain links TRBV6-1 to TRBJ2-7; the D call may be TRBD1 or TRBD2 (5 bases each). Trimming pared 4 bases from V and 0 bases from J, leaving 13 bases between. This CDR3 region has 15 residues. The germline CDR1 and CDR2 sequences are MNHNS and SASEGT. In DNA, the CDR3 is TGTGCCAGCAGTGGTCGGGACGTCAGCTCCTACGAGCAGTACTTC. Its protein product is CASSGRDVSSYEQYF.

This rearrangement joins TRBV7-2 to TRBJ2-7; no definite D call. CDR3 length: 15 amino acids. Trimming removed 3 bases at V and 3 bases at J, with 15 bases between. Germline values: CDR1 SGHTA, CDR2 FQGNSA. CDR3 residues: CASSFGDRSGYEQYF. CDR3 coding DNA: TGTGCCAGCAGCTTTGGGGATCGTTCGGGCTACGAGCAGTACTTC.

The genes are TRBV7-2 and TRBJ2-1, with D perhaps TRBD1 (5 bases). Germline CDR1 reads SGHTA; CDR2 reads FQGNSA. The CDR3 has 16 residues. Trimming pared 5 bases from V and 2 bases from J, leaving 16 bases between. CDR3 nucleotide sequence: TGTGCCAGCAGCCAGGGCCCCCCAACACCCTACAATGAGCAGTTCTTC. Translated, it gives CASSQGPPTPYNEQFF.

This clonotype was counted only a few times. This chain links TRBV7-2 with TRBJ1-2, with a weak D call TRBD1 (6 bases). The V gene lost 5 bases and the J gene lost 0 bases, with 16 bases spanning the gap. This CDR3 region has 16 residues. CDR1 and CDR2 (germline): SGHTA, FQGNSA. The CDR3 DNA reads as TGTGCCAGCAGCCACTACACCGGGACATCTAACTATGGCTACACCTTC. Protein: CASSHYTGTSNYGYTF.

The gene calls are TRBV30 and TRBJ1-1; D is possibly TRBD1 (5 bases). The CDR3 totals 12 residues. V was clipped by 2 bases and J by 5 bases, with 9 bases between them. Germline lookup yields CDR1 GTSNPN and CDR2 SVGIG (reference sequence). CDR3 in amino acids: CAWSSRQTEAFF. In nucleotides, the CDR3 is TGTGCCTGGAGTTCGAGACAGACTGAAGCTTTCTTT.

V and J are TRBV20-1 and TRBJ2-7, with a weak D call TRBD1 (5 bases). The CDR3 extends over 14 amino acids. V gave up 5 bases and J gave up 0 bases, with 14 bases separating them. Germline CDR1 reads DFQATT; CDR2 reads SNEGSKA (reference sequence). CDR3 loop: CSAEARASSYEQYF. The CDR3 DNA sequence: TGCAGTGCTGAGGCCAGGGCCAGCTCCTACGAGCAGTACTTC.

The rearrangement joins TRBV28 to TRBJ1-2; 7 bases line up with TRBD1. The CDR3 totals 13 residues. J gave up 2 bases and V 5 bases, and 2 bases lay outside the gene matches. CDR1 MDHEN and CDR2 SYDVKM come from the germline V gene. CDR3 amino acids: CASSPGQNYGYTF. The DNA for the CDR3 is TGTGCCAGCAGTCCGGGACAGAACTATGGCTACACCTTC.